This is a list of T cell receptor beta chains from one sample in a study of long-term antiretroviral therapy in people with HIV. Clones were read by immunoSEQ multiplex PCR, and TCRdb kept only the in-frame ones, dropping some. The sample shows around 16,000 clones, roughly 80% of them seen only once. The starting material was unsorted PBMCs, obtained approximately 1.3 years before starting antiretroviral therapy. Receptors were obtained from a man aged 25 to 45 with HIV. Each CDR3 is given with its conserved first and last residue. Fields, in order: V gene, clone size, J gene, D gene, CDR3 protein, CDR3 DNA. A D gene is named only where the DNA matches it firmly. Only part of the rows carry a size: once, few, many, or a class if the clone is expanded.

v_gene: TRBV9; abundance: .; j_gene: TRBJ2-7; d_gene: .; CDR3aa: CASSVGQTHYEQYF; CDR3nt: TGTGCCAGCAGCGTTGGACAGACTCACTACGAGCAGTACTTC
v_gene: TRBV6-5; abundance: .; j_gene: TRBJ1-2; d_gene: .; CDR3aa: CASSYGSGNYGYTF; CDR3nt: TGTGCCAGCAGTTACGGTAGCGGGAACTATGGCTACACCTTC
v_gene: TRBV29-1; abundance: .; j_gene: TRBJ2-1; d_gene: TRBD2; CDR3aa: CSVTGTSGRARYNEQFF; CDR3nt: TGCAGCGTGACCGGGACTAGCGGGAGGGCCAGGTACAATGAGCAGTTCTTC
v_gene: TRBV5-4; abundance: .; j_gene: TRBJ1-1; d_gene: .; CDR3aa: CASSRQKMNTEAFF; CDR3nt: TGTGCCAGCAGCCGACAGAAAATGAACACTGAAGCTTTCTTT
v_gene: TRBV5-6; abundance: .; j_gene: TRBJ2-7; d_gene: TRBD2; CDR3aa: CASSFSGGPSYEQYF; CDR3nt: TGTGCCAGCAGCTTTAGCGGGGGCCCATCCTACGAGCAGTACTTC
v_gene: TRBV6-5; abundance: .; j_gene: TRBJ2-1; d_gene: TRBD1; CDR3aa: CASRGDRGFRSEQFF; CDR3nt: TGTGCCAGCAGGGGGGACAGGGGATTCAGGAGTGAGCAGTTCTTC
v_gene: TRBV10-3; abundance: .; j_gene: TRBJ2-1; d_gene: TRBD2; CDR3aa: CAISDAGVKNEQFF; CDR3nt: TGTGCCATCAGTGATGCGGGAGTGAAGAATGAGCAGTTCTTC
v_gene: TRBV29-1; abundance: .; j_gene: TRBJ2-5; d_gene: .; CDR3aa: CSGGSGTAYF; CDR3nt: TGCAGCGGAGGGAGCGGGACAGCGTACTTC
v_gene: TRBV7-8; abundance: .; j_gene: TRBJ2-1; d_gene: TRBD2; CDR3aa: CASSLVAGVNNEQFF; CDR3nt: TGTGCCAGCAGCTTAGTGGCGGGAGTGAACAATGAGCAGTTCTTC
v_gene: TRBV10-1; abundance: .; j_gene: TRBJ2-3; d_gene: .; CDR3aa: CASSEFGGVTDTQYF; CDR3nt: TGCGCCAGCAGTGAGTTTGGGGGAGTCACAGATACGCAGTATTTT
v_gene: TRBV14; abundance: few; j_gene: TRBJ2-7; d_gene: .; CDR3aa: CASSQDYIYEQYF; CDR3nt: TGTGCCAGCAGCCAAGATTATATCTACGAGCAGTACTTC
v_gene: TRBV5-1; abundance: .; j_gene: TRBJ2-2; d_gene: .; CDR3aa: CASSPDKGLYTGELFF; CDR3nt: TGCGCCAGCAGCCCTGACAAGGGGCTGTACACCGGGGAGCTGTTTTTT
v_gene: TRBV30; abundance: .; j_gene: TRBJ2-7; d_gene: TRBD2; CDR3aa: CAWKRGTSGFYEQYF; CDR3nt: TGTGCCTGGAAAAGGGGGACTAGCGGGTTTTACGAGCAGTACTTC
v_gene: TRBV6-1; abundance: .; j_gene: TRBJ2-3; d_gene: TRBD1; CDR3aa: CASREGTGMDTQYF; CDR3nt: TGTGCCAGCAGGGAGGGGACAGGGATGGATACGCAGTATTTT
v_gene: TRBV5-1; abundance: .; j_gene: TRBJ2-5; d_gene: .; CDR3aa: CASSLSGRETQYF; CDR3nt: TGCGCCAGCAGTCTTAGCGGTCGGGAGACCCAGTACTTC
v_gene: TRBV19; abundance: once; j_gene: TRBJ2-2; d_gene: .; CDR3aa: CASSIDRGDTGELFF; CDR3nt: TGTGCCAGTAGTATAGACAGGGGGGACACCGGGGAGCTGTTTTTT
v_gene: TRBV5-6; abundance: .; j_gene: TRBJ2-1; d_gene: .; CDR3aa: CASSLAAEALEGANEQFF; CDR3nt: TGTGCCAGCAGCTTGGCCGCGGAAGCGTTAGAAGGGGCTAATGAGCAGTTCTTC
v_gene: TRBV27; abundance: .; j_gene: TRBJ2-3; d_gene: TRBD1; CDR3aa: CASSPGTGGMDTQYF; CDR3nt: TGTGCCAGCAGTCCCGGGACAGGGGGGATGGATACGCAGTATTTT
v_gene: TRBV7-9; abundance: .; j_gene: TRBJ1-1; d_gene: .; CDR3aa: CASSPSGLNTEAFF; CDR3nt: TGTGCCAGCAGTCCGTCGGGGCTGAACACTGAAGCTTTCTTT
v_gene: TRBV25-1; abundance: .; j_gene: TRBJ2-7; d_gene: TRBD2; CDR3aa: CASSDGGSLGEQYF; CDR3nt: TGTGCCAGCAGTGACGGCGGGAGCCTCGGGGAGCAGTACTTC
v_gene: TRBV7-2; abundance: .; j_gene: TRBJ2-3; d_gene: .; CDR3aa: CASSLNSGPSWGTDTQYF; CDR3nt: TGTGCCAGCAGCCTCAACAGCGGACCTTCCTGGGGCACAGATACGCAGTATTTT
v_gene: TRBV6-1; abundance: .; j_gene: TRBJ1-2; d_gene: .; CDR3aa: CASSPSPANYGYTF; CDR3nt: TGTGCCAGCAGTCCCTCCCCAGCTAACTATGGCTACACCTTC
v_gene: TRBV6-1; abundance: .; j_gene: TRBJ1-2; d_gene: .; CDR3aa: CASSESEVLYGYTF; CDR3nt: TGTGCCAGCAGTGAATCTGAGGTCCTCTATGGCTACACCTTC
v_gene: TRBV14; abundance: .; j_gene: TRBJ2-3; d_gene: .; CDR3aa: CASSQDGLDTQYF; CDR3nt: TGTGCCAGCAGCCAAGATGGGCTGGACACGCAGTATTTT
v_gene: TRBV11-3; abundance: .; j_gene: TRBJ2-1; d_gene: TRBD2; CDR3aa: CASSSSGRDNEQFF; CDR3nt: TGTGCCAGCAGCTCGAGCGGGAGGGACAATGAGCAGTTCTTC
v_gene: TRBV19; abundance: .; j_gene: TRBJ2-7; d_gene: TRBD1; CDR3aa: CASKPGQGFTEQYF; CDR3nt: TGTGCCAGTAAGCCGGGACAGGGCTTCACCGAGCAGTACTTC
v_gene: TRBV5-4; abundance: .; j_gene: TRBJ1-1; d_gene: .; CDR3aa: CASSLGQSMNTEAFF; CDR3nt: TGTGCCAGCAGCTTGGGGCAGTCCATGAACACTGAAGCTTTCTTT
v_gene: TRBV9; abundance: .; j_gene: TRBJ2-1; d_gene: .; CDR3aa: CASSVGGRSYNEQFF; CDR3nt: TGTGCCAGCAGCGTAGGGGGACGATCCTACAATGAGCAGTTCTTC
v_gene: TRBV14; abundance: .; j_gene: TRBJ1-1; d_gene: .; CDR3aa: CASSLQGLLTEAFF; CDR3nt: TGTGCCAGCAGCTTACAGGGACTCTTAACTGAAGCTTTCTTT
v_gene: TRBV5-1; abundance: few; j_gene: TRBJ1-1; d_gene: .; CDR3aa: CASSLWAGLDSTEAFF; CDR3nt: TGCGCCAGCAGCTTGTGGGCAGGTCTCGATAGCACTGAAGCTTTCTTT
v_gene: TRBV27; abundance: .; j_gene: TRBJ2-7; d_gene: TRBD1; CDR3aa: CASRGGTGSSYEQYF; CDR3nt: TGTGCCAGCAGGGGAGGGACAGGGAGCTCCTACGAGCAGTACTTC
v_gene: TRBV5-6; abundance: .; j_gene: TRBJ1-5; d_gene: TRBD1; CDR3aa: CASSLRGRGFQRQPQHF; CDR3nt: TGTGCCAGCAGCTTGAGGGGGCGAGGTTTCCAGCGTCAGCCCCAGCATTTT
v_gene: TRBV25-1; abundance: .; j_gene: TRBJ1-3; d_gene: .; CDR3aa: CASGVGGFGNTIYF; CDR3nt: TGTGCCAGCGGCGTGGGGGGGTTTGGAAACACCATATATTTT
v_gene: TRBV6-1; abundance: medium-sized; j_gene: TRBJ1-5; d_gene: TRBD1; CDR3aa: CASSEWDRGPALPQHF; CDR3nt: TGTGCCAGCAGTGAATGGGACAGGGGGCCCGCTTTGCCCCAGCATTTT
v_gene: TRBV5-6; abundance: .; j_gene: TRBJ2-7; d_gene: TRBD1; CDR3aa: CASSWTGDYEQYF; CDR3nt: TGTGCCAGCAGCTGGACAGGGGACTACGAGCAGTACTTC
v_gene: TRBV5-5; abundance: once; j_gene: TRBJ1-4; d_gene: .; CDR3aa: CASSLVGGSATNEKLFF; CDR3nt: TGTGCCAGCAGCTTGGTAGGGGGGAGCGCAACTAATGAAAAACTGTTTTTT
v_gene: TRBV5-1; abundance: .; j_gene: TRBJ2-3; d_gene: TRBD2; CDR3aa: CASSPRGVTDTQYF; CDR3nt: TGCGCCAGCAGCCCCCGGGGGGTCACAGATACGCAGTATTTT
v_gene: TRBV18; abundance: once; j_gene: TRBJ2-2; d_gene: .; CDR3aa: CASSARTANTGELFF; CDR3nt: TGTGCCAGCTCAGCTCGGACAGCGAACACCGGGGAGCTGTTTTTT
v_gene: TRBV14; abundance: once; j_gene: TRBJ2-5; d_gene: .; CDR3aa: CASSRTGALGETQYF; CDR3nt: TGTGCCAGCAGTCGAACGGGGGCCCTTGGAGAGACCCAGTACTTC
v_gene: TRBV9; abundance: .; j_gene: TRBJ2-7; d_gene: .; CDR3aa: CASSSSTYEQYF; CDR3nt: TGTGCCAGCAGCTCTTCGACCTACGAGCAGTACTTC
v_gene: TRBV7-9; abundance: .; j_gene: TRBJ2-7; d_gene: .; CDR3aa: CASSDVSAGYDEQYF; CDR3nt: TGTGCCAGCAGCGACGTTTCGGCAGGGTATGACGAGCAGTACTTC
v_gene: TRBV11-2; abundance: .; j_gene: TRBJ1-1; d_gene: .; CDR3aa: CASSLDTVNTEAFF; CDR3nt: TGTGCCAGCAGCTTAGATACGGTGAACACTGAAGCTTTCTTT
v_gene: TRBV14; abundance: once; j_gene: TRBJ2-5; d_gene: .; CDR3aa: CASSPKENQRTSWGVTQYF; CDR3nt: TGTGCCAGCAGCCCGAAAGAAAACCAGAGGACTTCTTGGGGAGTGACCCAGTACTTC